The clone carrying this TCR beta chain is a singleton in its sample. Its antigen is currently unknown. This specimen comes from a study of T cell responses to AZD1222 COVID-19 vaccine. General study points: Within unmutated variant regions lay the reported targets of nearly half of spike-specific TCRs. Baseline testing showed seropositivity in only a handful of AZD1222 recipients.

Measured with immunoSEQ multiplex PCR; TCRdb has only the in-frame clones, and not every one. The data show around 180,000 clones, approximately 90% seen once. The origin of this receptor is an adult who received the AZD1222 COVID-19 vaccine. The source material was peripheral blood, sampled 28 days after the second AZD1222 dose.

The CDR3 sequence is CASSLDRELYEQYF. The CDR3 DNA reads as TGCGCCAGCAGCTTGGACAGGGAGCTCTACGAGCAGTACTTC. This chain uses TRBV5-1 with TRBJ2-7; D is perhaps TRBD1 (6 bases). Trimming removed 0 bases at V and 3 bases at J, with 10 bases between. Per the germline V gene, CDR1 is SGHRS and CDR2 is YFSETQ. This CDR3 has 14 amino acids. Full variable domain (missing parts from reference TRBV5-1 and TRBJ2-7): KAGVTQTPRYLIKTRGQQVTLSCSPISGHRSVSWYQQTPGQGLQFLFEYFSETQRNKGNFPGRFSGRQFSNSRSEMNVSTLELGDSALYLCASSLDRELYEQYFGPGTRLTVT.